The rows below give T cell receptor beta chains drawn from one sample of a study of blood T cells in healthy people across ages. Using its own MiXCR run on the 5' RACE reads, TCRdb lists one record per CDR3 protein. This table holds around 900,000 distinct CDR3 sequences, roughly 26% found once. What was sequenced was blood. Receptors were obtained from a woman aged 80 or over in good health. Each CDR3 is given with its conserved first and last residue. Fields, in order: clone size, V gene, D gene, J gene, CDR3 protein, CDR3 DNA. A D gene is named only where the DNA matches it firmly. Expanded clones are given a class, and other clones once, few, many or no size at all.

few	TRBV7-8	NA	TRBJ2-4	CASSLGRPGLHF	TGTGCCAGCAGCTTAGGTCGTCCAGGGTTGCACTTC
many	TRBV18	NA	TRBJ2-1	CASSPPENNEQFF	TGTGCCAGCTCACCACCGGAAAACAATGAGCAGTTCTTC
NA	TRBV3-1	NA	TRBJ2-4	CASSPIGTLNIQYF	TGTGCCAGCAGCCCTATCGGGACACTTAACATTCAGTACTTC
many	TRBV20-1	TRBD2	TRBJ2-3	CSARSHHGGASTDTQYF	TGCAGTGCTAGATCGCATCACGGGGGGGCTAGCACAGATACGCAGTATTTT
NA	TRBV20-1	NA	TRBJ1-4	CSAKLDTSTNEKLFF	TGCAGTGCTAAACTCGACACGTCCACTAATGAAAAACTGTTTTTT
many	TRBV4-2	TRBD1	TRBJ2-5	CASSQEQGAGETQYF	TGTGCCAGCAGCCAAGAACAGGGGGCAGGAGAGACCCAGTACTTC
few	TRBV5-1	NA	TRBJ2-5	CASSRNSYNEQYF	TGCGCCAGCAGCCGAAACTCCTACAATGAGCAGTACTTC
many	TRBV6-5	TRBD1	TRBJ2-7	CASSYQAGGYEQYF	TGTGCCAGCAGTTATCAGGCAGGGGGCTACGAGCAGTACTTC
many	TRBV27	NA	TRBJ2-6	CASSLLGVDRPSGANVLTF	TGTGCCAGCAGTTTACTCGGGGTTGACAGGCCCTCTGGGGCCAACGTCCTGACTTTC
NA	TRBV5-1	NA	TRBJ1-2	CASSLEIGRSRMGYTF	TGCGCCAGCAGCTTGGAGATCGGACGGAGTAGGATGGGCTACACCTTC
NA	TRBV14	NA	TRBJ2-3	CASSQDWGGTDTQYF	TGTGCCAGCAGCCAAGACTGGGGGGGCACAGATACGCAGTATTTT
NA	TRBV20-1	NA	TRBJ1-6	CSARVREYGGSPRHF	TGCAGTGCTAGAGTCAGAGAGTACGGGGGTTCACCCCGCCACTTT
few	TRBV6-1	NA	TRBJ1-6	CASTGLLGSPLHF	TGTGCCAGCACAGGACTTCTCGGCTCACCCCTCCACTTT
many	TRBV15	NA	TRBJ2-5	CATSRDRGPQETQYF	TGTGCCACCAGCAGAGACAGGGGCCCCCAAGAGACCCAGTACTTC
few	TRBV11-2	NA	TRBJ2-5	CASSRPGRGTQYF	TGTGCCAGCAGCCGCCCTGGCCGCGGGACCCAGTACTTC
once	TRBV6-2/TRBV6-3	TRBD1	TRBJ1-5	CASSYRRTGNSNQPQHF	TGTGCCAGCAGTTACAGAAGGACAGGGAATAGCAATCAGCCCCAGCATTTT
NA	TRBV19	NA	TRBJ2-7	CARSNGQTHEQYF	TGTGCCAGGAGTAACGGACAAACCCACGAGCAGTACTTC
NA	TRBV14	NA	TRBJ1-1	CASSQEYRNTEAFF	TGTGCCAGCAGCCAAGAATACAGGAACACTGAAGCTTTCTTT
few	TRBV19	NA	TRBJ2-1	CASSIVRANEQFF	TGTGCCAGTAGTATTGTCAGGGCAAATGAGCAGTTCTTC
few	TRBV27	NA	TRBJ2-5	CASRDTGRGAGETQYF	TGTGCCAGCAGAGATACAGGGCGAGGGGCGGGTGAGACCCAGTACTTC
NA	TRBV7-9	NA	TRBJ1-2	CASILGTDYGYTF	TGTGCCAGCATCCTAGGGACGGATTATGGCTACACCTTC
few	TRBV12-5	TRBD2	TRBJ2-1	CASGLWTSGGNEQFF	TGTGCTAGTGGTTTATGGACTAGCGGTGGGAATGAGCAGTTCTTC
NA	TRBV6-1	TRBD1	TRBJ2-3	CASEGATDAQYF	TGTGCCAGTGAGGGGGCCACAGATGCGCAGTATTTT
many	TRBV5-1	NA	TRBJ2-3	CASSLDRAHTDTQYF	TGCGCCAGCAGCTTGGATCGGGCCCACACAGATACGCAGTATTTT
NA	TRBV9	NA	TRBJ2-3	CASTVVQNTDTQYF	TGTGCCAGCACCGTGGTCCAGAACACAGATACGCAGTATTTT
many	TRBV11-2	NA	TRBJ1-6	CASSLRTGYNSPLHF	TGTGCCAGCAGCCTAAGGACTGGTTATAATTCACCCCTCCACTTT
many	TRBV28	NA	TRBJ2-3	CASSWGQITDTQYF	TGTGCCAGCAGTTGGGGACAAATCACAGATACGCAGTATTTT
NA	TRBV19	NA	TRBJ2-1	CASSPGTIYNAQFF	TGTGCCAGTAGCCCCGGGACAATCTACAATGCGCAGTTCTTC
NA	TRBV7-2	NA	TRBJ2-5	CASSPDHQETQYF	TGTGCCAGCAGCCCCGACCACCAAGAGACCCAGTACTTC
NA	TRBV29-1	TRBD2	TRBJ2-5	CSAPSGGSQETQYF	TGCAGCGCCCCGTCGGGGGGTTCTCAAGAGACCCAGTACTTC
NA	TRBV7-8	NA	TRBJ2-7	CASSTWTYNEQYF	TGTGCCAGCAGCACATGGACCTACAATGAGCAGTACTTC
NA	TRBV14	NA	TRBJ1-2	CASRRRGGGYGYTF	TGTGCCAGCAGACGGAGGGGGGGCGGCTATGGCTACACCTTC
NA	TRBV25-1	NA	TRBJ2-5	CASGPGGLETQYF	TGTGCCAGCGGGCCTGGGGGGCTGGAGACCCAGTACTTC
many	TRBV4-3	NA	TRBJ2-1	CASSQEGGLRGYEQFF	TGCGCCAGCAGCCAAGAAGGGGGTTTACGGGGTTATGAGCAGTTCTTC
many	TRBV25-1	TRBD2	TRBJ2-1	CASSRSELAGYNEQFF	TGTGCCAGCAGCCGCTCCGAGCTAGCGGGCTACAATGAGCAGTTCTTC
many	TRBV6-2/TRBV6-3	NA	TRBJ2-5	CASSRGGNWVRQETQYF	TGTGCCAGCAGTCGCGGGGGCAATTGGGTCCGTCAAGAGACCCAGTACTTC
NA	TRBV20-1	TRBD2	TRBJ2-7	CSALLAGGYEQYF	TGCAGTGCTCTCCTAGCGGGGGGATACGAGCAGTACTTC
few	TRBV29-1	NA	TRBJ2-2	CSVGRNVNTGELFF	TGCAGCGTGGGACGGAATGTGAACACCGGGGAGCTGTTTTTT
NA	TRBV5-1	TRBD1	TRBJ1-2	CASSFGQDNGYTF	TGCGCCAGCAGCTTTGGACAGGATAATGGCTACACCTTC
many	TRBV28	NA	TRBJ2-7	CASSLRAHEQYF	TGTGCCAGCAGTTTAAGGGCCCACGAGCAGTACTTC
many	TRBV20-1	NA	TRBJ2-6	CSARVGGGANVLTF	TGCAGTGCTAGAGTCGGAGGCGGGGCCAACGTCCTGACTTTC
NA	TRBV7-2	TRBD2	TRBJ2-4	CASSGGSAVKNIQYF	TGTGCCAGCAGCGGCGGGAGCGCGGTCAAAAACATTCAGTACTTC
NA	TRBV7-2	TRBD1	TRBJ2-3	CASSLSGTGAGDTQYF	TGTGCCAGCAGCTTATCCGGGACAGGGGCAGGGGATACGCAGTATTTT
NA	TRBV3-1	NA	TRBJ1-2	CASSHGQLTFANYGYTF	TGTGCCAGCAGCCATGGACAGTTAACGTTTGCTAACTATGGCTACACCTTC
NA	TRBV6-1	NA	TRBJ2-2	CASSERAGGGTGELFF	TGTGCCAGCAGTGAACGGGCAGGGGGAGGCACCGGGGAGCTGTTTTTT
many	TRBV5-6	NA	TRBJ2-7	CASSLGPLSSYEQYF	TGTGCCAGCAGCTTAGGTCCTCTTAGCTCCTACGAGCAGTACTTC
NA	TRBV3-1	TRBD1	TRBJ1-2	CASSLQGQGRYGYTF	TGTGCCAGCAGCCTCCAGGGACAGGGAAGATATGGCTACACCTTC
NA	TRBV6-5	NA	TRBJ1-1	CASSYNEGSPFF	TGTGCCAGCAGTTACAATGAGGGATCGCCTTTCTTT